The sequence of this T cell receptor beta chain was determined in a study of T cell repertoires and leukemia-associated antigens. Across the whole study: Samples yielded 3.3 to 5.0 million effective reads each, 16 million or so overall.

TCRdb independently ran MiXCR on the 5' RACE reads; one entry per CDR3 protein. The sample has 11,000 to 15,000 distinct CDR3 sequences; roughly 40% are singletons. Study results and caveats: Expanded clones' antigen specificity and function were not directly tested. No significant group difference appeared in Vbeta, Jbeta or VDJ counts.

In its sample, this clonotype was seen a few times. The antigen is unknown. Trimming took 7 bases from V and 1 from J, leaving 7 bases between them. The CDR3 spans 12 residues. Germline CDR1 reads SQVTM; CDR2 reads ANQGSEA. Source material: CD3+ T cells sorted from blood and cultured. The sequence was obtained from a female donor in good health. The gene calls are TRBV29-1 and TRBJ2-2, with D possibly matching TRBD1 (5 bases). The CDR3 DNA reads TGCAGCGGACAGATGAACACCGGGGAGCTGTTTTTT. It specifies CSGQMNTGELFF.